These 8 T cell receptor beta chains were sequenced from one sample in a study of blood T cells in healthy people across ages. Alongside a J-beta primer mix, a sample-barcoded 5' primer served in a second PCR lasting roughly 7 to 11 cycles. TCRdb passed the 5' RACE reads through MiXCR, listing each CDR3 protein once. The data contain approximately 900,000 distinct CDR3 sequences, roughly 28% of them singletons. The same sample was also studied in work on T cells of mothers and their children.

The sample comprised blood. Receptors originate from a woman aged 40 to 50 in good health.

This clonotype was recorded at least ten times. This chain links TRBV7-3 with TRBJ2-7, with D possibly being TRBD1 or TRBD2 (7 bases each). Germline V gene data show CDR1 as SGHTA and CDR2 as FQGTGA. This CDR3 is built from 14 residues. Trimming stripped 4 bases from V and 1 base from J, with 11 bases between. CDR3 coding DNA: TGTGCCAGCAGCTATCAGGGGGGGTCCTACGAGCAGTACTTC. It specifies CASSYQGGSYEQYF. Complete variable domain (other parts from reference TRBV7-3 and TRBJ2-7): GAGVSQTPSNKVTEKGKYVELRCDPISGHTALYWYRQSLGQGPEFLIYFQGTGAADDSGLPNDRFFAVRPEGSVSTLKIQRTERGDSAVYLCASSYQGGSYEQYFGPGTRLTVT.

This clonotype was counted only a few times. V usage is TRBV20-1 and J usage is TRBJ1-1; TRBD1 aligns across 8 bases. CDR3 length: 16 residues. V dropped 5 bases and J dropped 0; count of bases not matched to a gene: 11. The germline V gene has CDR1 DFQATT and CDR2 SNEGSKA (reference sequence). The CDR3 DNA follows: TGCAGTGCTGCCCGGACAGGGAGAAGGGTGAACACTGAAGCTTTCTTT. Translated: CSAARTGRRVNTEAFF.

This clonotype has a handful of counts. The chain couples TRBV28 to TRBJ1-5; D might be TRBD1 (6 bases). CDR1 and CDR2 (germline): MDHEN, SYDVKM. CDR3 length: 15 amino acids. Trimming removed 6 bases from V and 4 bases from J, with 16 bases in between. The CDR3 here is CASRGKGVRNQPQHF. CDR3 DNA: TGTGCCAGCAGGGGTAAGGGGGTTCGAAATCAGCCCCAGCATTTT.

The gene calls are TRBV29-1 and TRBJ1-1, with TRBD1 identical over 7 bases. V shed 6 bases, J shed 7 bases, and the junction held 8 bases outside the gene matches. CDR1 SQVTM and CDR2 ANQGSEA come from the germline V gene. This CDR3 is 12 amino acids long. This CDR3 reads CSVDRVSVEAFF. In DNA, the CDR3 is TGCAGCGTCGACAGGGTTTCGGTTGAAGCTTTCTTT. The variable domain in full, completed from reference TRBV29-1 and TRBJ1-1, reads SAVISQKPSRDICQRGTSLTIQCQVDSQVTMMFWYRQQPGQSLTLIATANQGSEATYESGFVIDKFPISRPNLTFSTLTVSNMSPEDSSIYLCSVDRVSVEAFFGQGTRLTVV.

As concerns this clonotype: Since a much larger clone is just one base distant, this may be a read error. V is TRBV20-1 and J is TRBJ1-1, with 10 bases matching TRBD1. J gave up 7 bases and V 7 bases, and 6 bases lay outside the gene matches. Germline assignment: CDR1 DFQATT and CDR2 SNEGSKA (reference sequence). The CDR3 covers 12 residues. The CDR3 region is CSVRDRGVEAFF. CDR3 sequence (DNA): TGCAGTGTCCGGGACAGGGGTGTTGAAGCTTTCTTT.

Remarks on this clonotype: The junction departs from the called germline gene at one end, perhaps through a read error. The chain couples TRBV28 to TRBJ1-2, with D unclear. The CDR3 spans 11 residues. Per the germline V gene, CDR1 is MDHEN and CDR2 is SYDVKM. CDR3 protein: CASRPEYGYIF. CDR3 bases: TGTGCCAGCCGGCCCGAGTATGGCTACATCTTC.

The gene calls are TRBV5-5 and TRBJ1-2; possible D gene TRBD1, 5 bases. V was pared by 0 bases and J by 8 bases, with 20 bases between. The CDR3 has 16 amino acids. From germline, CDR1 is SGHKS and CDR2 YYEKEE (reference sequence). The CDR3 sequence is CASSLAGAESSRGYTF. DNA of the CDR3: TGTGCCAGCAGCTTGGCTGGGGCGGAATCAAGTAGGGGCTACACCTTC.

The chain joins TRBV12-3 or TRBV12-4 to TRBJ2-2; D call uncertain. V was cut by 6 bases and J by 4 bases, with 12 bases left in between. The CDR3 runs 14 residues. The CDR3 sequence: CASRPSVATGELFF. The CDR3 DNA sequence: TGTGCCAGCAGACCCAGCGTTGCCACCGGGGAGCTGTTTTTT.